These 9 T cell receptor beta chains came from one sample sequenced in a study of T cells expressing NK-cell markers. TCRdb re-called the 5' RACE reads and catalogs CDR3 proteins one per entry, DNA excluded. Recorded here are hundreds of thousands of distinct CDR3 sequences; the top ten clones represent more than 7%. Sequencing was carried out using blood T cells: a sorted CD56 or NKG2C T cell subset, CD4+ or CD8+ T cells, or bulk PBMC T cells (not recorded which). Receptor source: a woman between 18 and 69 years old in good health.

This rearrangement joins TRBV23-1 to TRBJ2-5; there is no DNA to check the TCRdb D call of TRBD2. TRBV23-1 is treated as an ORF (open reading frame) with a function not yet certain. The CDR3 consists of 14 residues. This chain's CDR3 is CASGNDSPQETQYF.

This rearrangement joins TRBV4-2 to TRBJ1-2; TCRdb designates TRBD1, a call that cannot be tested without DNA. This CDR3 is 15 amino acids long. Germline V gene lookup returns CDR1 LGHNA and CDR2 YNFKEQ. The CDR3 loop is CASSQYRVTNYGYTF.

J is TRBJ2-2 and V is TRBV28; the D call of TRBD1 rests on TCRdb alone, since no DNA is present to check it. This CDR3 has 15 amino acids. Germline loops: CDR1 MDHEN, CDR2 SYDVKM. CDR3 sequence: CASSLGTENTGELFF.

V usage is TRBV6-1 and J usage is TRBJ2-5. Germline V CDR1 and CDR2: MNHNS, SASEGT. CDR3 length equals 13 residues. CDR3 protein: CASSQDYQETQYF.

V is TRBV15 and J is TRBJ1-2; TCRdb designates TRBD1, a call that cannot be tested without DNA. Germline loops: CDR1 LNHNV, CDR2 YYDKDF (reference sequence). The CDR3 consists of 14 residues. This CDR3 is CATSRPHRDYGYTF.

The chain employs TRBV7-2 and TRBJ1-5; TCRdb proposes TRBD1, but this gene call is untestable without DNA. This CDR3 is built from 16 residues. CDR1 is SGHTA and CDR2 is FQGNSA in the germline V gene. The CDR3 protein is CASSLEGEYSNQPQHF.

This chain joins TRBV6-1 and TRBJ2-1; TCRdb designates TRBD1, a call that cannot be tested without DNA. The CDR3 sequence is 12 residues long. Germline assignment: CDR1 MNHNS and CDR2 SASEGT. The CDR3 here is CASSNRGNEQFF.

This chain uses TRBV6-1 with TRBJ1-2. CDR1 and CDR2 from the germline V gene are MNHNS and SASEGT. This CDR3 is 13 amino acids long. CDR3 sequence reads: CASSRNVRDGYTF.

V is TRBV5-1 and J is TRBJ2-7; the TCRdb D gene call, TRBD2, has no DNA to confirm it. Germline CDR1 SGHRS, CDR2 YFSETQ. The CDR3 covers 13 residues. The CDR3 loop is CASSGELAFEQYF.